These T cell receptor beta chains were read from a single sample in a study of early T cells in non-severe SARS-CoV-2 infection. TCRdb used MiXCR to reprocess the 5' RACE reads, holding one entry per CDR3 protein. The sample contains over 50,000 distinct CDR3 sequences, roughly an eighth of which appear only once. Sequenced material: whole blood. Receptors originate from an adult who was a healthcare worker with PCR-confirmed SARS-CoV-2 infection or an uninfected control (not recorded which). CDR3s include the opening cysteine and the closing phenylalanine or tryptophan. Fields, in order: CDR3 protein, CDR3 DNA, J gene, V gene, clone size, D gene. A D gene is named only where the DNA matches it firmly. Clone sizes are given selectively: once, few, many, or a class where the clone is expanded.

CDR3: CASSPLGLAGVTGELFF
DNA: TGTGCCAGCAGTCCCCTCGGACTAGCGGGAGTCACCGGGGAGCTGTTTTTT
J: TRBJ2-2
V: TRBV12-3/TRBV12-4
size: few
D: TRBD2

CDR3: CSASDRYTEAFF
DNA: TGCAGCGCCTCGGACAGATACACTGAAGCTTTCTTT
J: TRBJ1-1
V: TRBV29-1
size: -
D: -

CDR3: CASSLTDKYEQYF
DNA: TGTGCCAGCAGCTTAACAGACAAATACGAGCAGTACTTC
J: TRBJ2-7
V: TRBV11-2
size: many
D: -

CDR3: CASSLLRGTSGSNEQFF
DNA: TGTGCCAGCAGCTTACTCCGGGGGACTAGCGGCAGCAATGAGCAGTTCTTC
J: TRBJ2-1
V: TRBV11-2
size: many
D: TRBD2

CDR3: CSVSTDTQYF
DNA: TGCAGCGTTAGCACAGATACGCAGTATTTT
J: TRBJ2-3
V: TRBV29-1
size: many
D: -

CDR3: CSASPSNTGELFF
DNA: TGCAGTGCTAGCCCCTCGAACACCGGGGAGCTGTTTTTT
J: TRBJ2-2
V: TRBV20-1
size: many
D: -

CDR3: CASGTAIAGIKLFF
DNA: TGCGCCAGCGGGACCGCTATTGCGGGAATCAAACTGTTTTTT
J: TRBJ1-4
V: TRBV10-2
size: few
D: -

CDR3: CASSGDRVHEQYF
DNA: TGTGCCAGCAGCGGGGACAGGGTCCACGAGCAGTACTTC
J: TRBJ2-7
V: TRBV11-3
size: few
D: TRBD1

CDR3: CASSKGSKGETQYF
DNA: TGTGCCAGCAGCAAGGGCTCTAAGGGTGAGACCCAGTACTTC
J: TRBJ2-5
V: TRBV5-5
size: many
D: -

CDR3: CASTAGRTGELFF
DNA: TGTGCCAGCACGGCCGGTCGCACCGGGGAGCTGTTTTTT
J: TRBJ2-2
V: TRBV7-2
size: many
D: -

CDR3: CASSYTRTGSNIQYF
DNA: TGTGCCAGCAGTTACACTAGGACAGGATCGAACATTCAGTACTTC
J: TRBJ2-4
V: TRBV6-5
size: -
D: TRBD1

CDR3: CASSLKSQGSSYNSPLHF
DNA: TGTGCCAGCAGCCTGAAGAGCCAGGGGAGCTCCTATAATTCACCCCTCCACTTT
J: TRBJ1-6
V: TRBV11-3
size: many
D: -

CDR3: CASSSDLAGGHREQFF
DNA: TGTGCCAGCAGCTCTGATCTAGCGGGGGGGCACCGTGAGCAGTTCTTC
J: TRBJ2-1
V: TRBV7-2
size: -
D: TRBD2

CDR3: CSVVQVGGSGNTIYF
DNA: TGCAGCGTTGTACAGGTCGGGGGCTCTGGAAACACCATATATTTT
J: TRBJ1-3
V: TRBV29-1
size: many
D: -

CDR3: CASSSTASEAFF
DNA: TGTGCCAGCAGTTCAACCGCGTCTGAAGCTTTCTTT
J: TRBJ1-1
V: TRBV6-5
size: -
D: -

CDR3: CASRQGEGADTQYF
DNA: TGCGCCAGCAGACAGGGGGAAGGCGCAGATACGCAGTATTTT
J: TRBJ2-3
V: TRBV4-1
size: few
D: TRBD1

CDR3: CSADGAFF
DNA: TGCAGCGCCGACGGAGCTTTCTTT
J: TRBJ1-1
V: TRBV29-1
size: few
D: -

CDR3: CSVEEYRQGRGYTF
DNA: TGCAGCGTTGAGGAATATAGACAGGGCCGTGGCTACACCTTC
J: TRBJ1-2
V: TRBV29-1
size: many
D: TRBD1

CDR3: CASSEEVNQPQHF
DNA: TGTGCCAGCAGTGAAGAAGTCAATCAGCCCCAGCATTTT
J: TRBJ1-5
V: TRBV6-4
size: -
D: -

CDR3: CASSLGGTWAEAFF
DNA: TGTGCCAGCAGCTTAGGAGGGACGTGGGCTGAAGCTTTCTTT
J: TRBJ1-1
V: TRBV11-2
size: many
D: -